The rows below give T cell receptor beta chains drawn from one sample of a study of cytotoxic CD8 clonotypes in ibrutinib-treated CLL. The protocol was immunoSEQ multiplex PCR, while the TCRdb copy is restricted to in-frame clones and leaves out a portion. The repertoire holds fewer than 150,000 clones, with less than 90% as singletons. Sample: PBMCs, taken after 24 months of ibrutinib treatment. The receptors shown here come from a human donor with chronic lymphocytic leukemia. Each CDR3 is given with its conserved first and last residue. A D gene is named only where the DNA matches it firmly. Rows may omit the clone size; those that give it use once, few, many or a size class.

j_gene	abundance	v_gene	d_gene	CDR3nt	CDR3aa
TRBJ1-6	NA	TRBV18	NA	TGTGCCAGCTCACCCAAGGGGTATAATTCACCCCTCCACTTT	CASSPKGYNSPLHF
TRBJ2-3	NA	TRBV5-4	TRBD2	TGTGCCAGCAGCCCTCCGGGACTAGCGGGGGGAACCGGCGGGACAGATACGCAGTATTTT	CASSPPGLAGGTGGTDTQYF
TRBJ2-1	NA	TRBV6-5	TRBD1	TGTGCCAGCAGTTTCCCGGGACAGGGGGCTGGGGAGCAGTTCTTC	CASSFPGQGAGEQFF
TRBJ2-1	NA	TRBV19	TRBD1	TGTGCCAGTGCGGCCGGGACAGGGTTGAATGAGCAGTTCTTC	CASAAGTGLNEQFF
TRBJ2-1	NA	TRBV25-1	TRBD1	TGTGCCAGCAGTCGAGACAGGGTTGCCAACAATGAGCAGTTCTTC	CASSRDRVANNEQFF
TRBJ1-4	once	TRBV5-6	NA	TGTGCCAGCAGCTTGGACATAGGTGAAAAACTGTTTTTT	CASSLDIGEKLFF
TRBJ1-6	few	TRBV15	NA	TGTGCCACCAGCAAGTCCAGGGGACGGGATTCACCCCTCCACTTT	CATSKSRGRDSPLHF
TRBJ1-4	NA	TRBV5-1	NA	TGCGCCAGCAGCTTAGGACAATTGAGTGAAAAACTGTTTTTT	CASSLGQLSEKLFF
TRBJ2-2	NA	TRBV28	NA	TGTGCCAGCAGTTTAGTGGCGAACACCGGGGAGCTGTTTTTT	CASSLVANTGELFF
TRBJ1-4	NA	TRBV19	TRBD1	TGTGCCAGTAAGAACAGGGGGCATATGGCTAATGAAAAACTGTTTTTT	CASKNRGHMANEKLFF
TRBJ2-2	NA	TRBV19	TRBD2	TGTGCCAGTATTCCTCGCGGGGGGGCCGCGGCGAACACCGGGGAGCTGTTTTTT	CASIPRGGAAANTGELFF
TRBJ2-2	few	TRBV5-4	NA	TGTGCCAGCAGCTTGCGAACTCCTACCGGGGAGCTGTTTTTT	CASSLRTPTGELFF
TRBJ2-2	NA	TRBV5-1	NA	TGCGCCAGCAGCTTCAGAGGGGGCACCGGGGAGCTGTTTTTT	CASSFRGGTGELFF
TRBJ2-2	NA	TRBV7-9	NA	TGTGCCAGCAGTTCATGGCGGCAAAACACCGGGGAGCTGTTTTTT	CASSSWRQNTGELFF
TRBJ1-1	NA	TRBV6-5	NA	TGTGCCAGCAAGCAGGGCCCTGAAGCTTTCTTT	CASKQGPEAFF
TRBJ2-1	NA	TRBV11-2	NA	TGTGCCAGCAGGACCGGGGACTTCTGGAATGAGCAGTTCTTC	CASRTGDFWNEQFF
TRBJ1-2	NA	TRBV19	TRBD1	TGTGCCAGTAGAACCGGGACAGGGGATGGCTACACCTTC	CASRTGTGDGYTF
TRBJ1-1	NA	TRBV5-1	NA	TGCGCCAGCAGCCTGGGGGGCGGACAGATGAACACTGAAGCTTTCTTT	CASSLGGGQMNTEAFF
TRBJ1-4	NA	TRBV7-9	NA	TGTGCCAGCAGCTTCGCAGGTGGGAATGAAAAACTGTTTTTT	CASSFAGGNEKLFF
TRBJ1-1	NA	TRBV6-6	NA	TGTGCCAGCTTGACAGCGGACACTGAAGCTTTCTTT	CASLTADTEAFF
TRBJ1-1	NA	TRBV7-9	NA	TGTGCCAGCAGCTCCTCGGGGCTTGAAATGAACACTGAAGCTTTCTTT	CASSSSGLEMNTEAFF
TRBJ1-2	NA	TRBV6-1	NA	TGTGCCAGCAGTGAAGTGGCTACCGGGACAACGGATGGCTACACCTTC	CASSEVATGTTDGYTF
TRBJ2-5	NA	TRBV19	NA	TGTGCCAGTAGTATAGGTGGGGGACCGTACCAAGAGACCCAGTACTTC	CASSIGGGPYQETQYF
TRBJ1-2	NA	TRBV5-5	NA	TGTGCCAGCAGCCCCCCCAACCCAACGGGGGGCTACACCTTC	CASSPPNPTGGYTF
TRBJ2-7	NA	TRBV5-1	TRBD1	TGCGCCAGCAGCGCCGGACAGGTCACCTACGAGCAGTACTTC	CASSAGQVTYEQYF
TRBJ1-1	NA	TRBV7-6	TRBD1	TGTGCCAGCAGCTTAGCCGCCAGGACAGGAAGAGATGAAGCTTTCTTT	CASSLAARTGRDEAFF
TRBJ1-5	NA	TRBV4-2	NA	TGTGCCAGCAGCCAAGATTATCAGAGGGGGGGGAGTACCAATCAGCCCCAGCATTTT	CASSQDYQRGGSTNQPQHF
TRBJ1-1	few	TRBV5-1	NA	TGCGCCAGCAGCTTGAGCGGCTCGCGGGGGGCTGAAGCTTTCTTT	CASSLSGSRGAEAFF
TRBJ1-1	NA	TRBV21-1	NA	TGTGCCAGCAGCAAAAAGACACAGGGGTCGAACACTGAAGCTTTCTTT	CASSKKTQGSNTEAFF
TRBJ1-3	NA	TRBV15	NA	TGTGCCACCAGCAGAGGGGATAACTCTGGAAACACCATATATTTT	CATSRGDNSGNTIYF
TRBJ2-2	NA	TRBV11-2	TRBD2	TGTGCCAGCAGCCCCCGAGGGACTAGCGCGAACACCGGGGAGCTGTTTTTT	CASSPRGTSANTGELFF
TRBJ1-1	NA	TRBV7-6	NA	TGTGCCAGCAGCTTGGGTTGGAGGGGCACTGAAGCTTTCTTT	CASSLGWRGTEAFF
TRBJ1-2	NA	TRBV21-1	NA	TGTGCCAGCAGCAAAGCCCCGGGACAGGGGTGGTATTGCTACACCTTC	CASSKAPGQGWYCYTF
TRBJ1-5	few	TRBV7-9	NA	TGTGCCAGCAGCTTATCAGGGCTTCAGCCCCAGCATTTT	CASSLSGLQPQHF
TRBJ2-5	NA	TRBV15	NA	TGTGCCACCAGCAGAGACAGGTACGGTGGAGAGACCCAGTACTTC	CATSRDRYGGETQYF
TRBJ1-1	NA	TRBV4-2	NA	TGTGCCAGCAGCCTTGACACCCTGAACACTGAAGCTTTCTTT	CASSLDTLNTEAFF
TRBJ1-4	NA	TRBV30	NA	TGTGCCTGGAGTTTTGCGACCGGTTTATTTAATGAAAAACTGTTTTTT	CAWSFATGLFNEKLFF
TRBJ2-4	once	TRBV2	NA	TGTGCCAGCATTGAACAGGGGGGGACCAAAAACATTCAGTACTTC	CASIEQGGTKNIQYF
TRBJ2-7	NA	TRBV11-2	NA	TGTGCCAGCAGCCCCCGACAGCTGTCCTACGAGCAGTACTTT	CASSPRQLSYEQYF
TRBJ1-5	NA	TRBV6-7	TRBD1	TGTGCCAGCAGTTCCCCGGGACAGGTGAGGGATCAGCCCCAGCATTTT	CASSSPGQVRDQPQHF
TRBJ1-3	NA	TRBV6-6	NA	TGTGCCAGCAGTACCCCGGACAGAGGTGGAAACACCATATATTTT	CASSTPDRGGNTIYF
TRBJ2-3	NA	TRBV27	NA	TGTGCCAGCAGTTTAGAAGATACGCAGTATTTT	CASSLEDTQYF
TRBJ2-3	NA	TRBV7-9	NA	TGTGCCAGCAGCCTGGTGGGCACAGATACGCAGTATTTT	CASSLVGTDTQYF
TRBJ1-2	NA	TRBV18	NA	TGTGCCAGCTCACCACTCGGTGAAGACTATGGCTACACCTTC	CASSPLGEDYGYTF
TRBJ2-3	NA	TRBV13	NA	TGTGCCAGCAGCTTAGGGACAGCCGTGGGTAGCACAGATACGCAGTATTTT	CASSLGTAVGSTDTQYF
TRBJ2-5	NA	TRBV6-1	TRBD1	TGTGCCAGCAGGCCGAGGACAGGGGATGAGACCCAGTACTTC	CASRPRTGDETQYF
TRBJ2-2	NA	TRBV5-1	NA	TGCGCCAGCAGCTTTGGCCAGAGCACCGGGGAGCTGTTTTTT	CASSFGQSTGELFF
TRBJ1-3	NA	TRBV19	NA	TGTGCCAGTAGTATGGGGGGCTCTGGAAACACCATATATTTT	CASSMGGSGNTIYF